This TCR beta chain appears in the sequencing data of a study of OX40 agonist ivuxolimab in advanced cancers. Study-wide findings and caveats: In the 0.1 to 3.0 mg/kg range, CD4+ and CD8+ blood T cells had expanded clonally by week 6.

The germline V gene encodes CDR1 MNHNS and CDR2 SASEGT. The CDR3 covers 15 residues. Trimming left V 5 bases short and J 6 bases short, with 20 bases between. Measured with immunoSEQ multiplex PCR; TCRdb has only the in-frame clones, and not every one. Counted here are tens of thousands of clones, about 92% occurring once; the ten biggest clones make up about 0.95%. In the case of this clone: As yet, its antigen is unknown.

This sequence joins TRBV6-1 and TRBJ2-7, with D perhaps TRBD1 or TRBD2 (5 bases each). This material consisted of CD4+ or CD8+ T cells sorted from blood, taken in a trial of the OX40 agonist ivuxolimab. The TCR comes from an adult with an advanced solid tumor such as melanoma, head and neck, liver or kidney cancer. CDR3 in amino acids: CASSSRLRGFGEQYF. CDR3 in DNA: TGTGCCAGCAGTTCCCGACTACGGGGCTTCGGCGAGCAGTACTTC.